Here is one T cell receptor beta chain with its context. Germline V lookup: CDR1 ENHRY, CDR2 SYGVKD. The CDR3 contains 17 residues. Trimming took 6 bases from V and 5 from J; bases not matched to a gene: 12. This sample stems from a study of blood T cells in healthy people across ages. Next came a second PCR, run for about 6 to 12 cycles, which used a sample-barcoded 5' primer along with a J-beta primer mix. TCRdb ran MiXCR on the 5' RACE reads and lists one entry per CDR3 protein. This sample carries over a million distinct CDR3 sequences, 42% of them seen once, and the ten largest clones take 7% to 9%.

The chain carries TRBV10-3 and TRBJ2-3; 12 bases match TRBD1. The sequencing sample was made of blood. The clonotype originates from a young woman in good health. CDR3 coding DNA: TGTGCCATCAGCCGTTGGGACAGGGGGCGCTTTCAAGATACGCAGTATTTT. It translates to CAISRWDRGRFQDTQYF.